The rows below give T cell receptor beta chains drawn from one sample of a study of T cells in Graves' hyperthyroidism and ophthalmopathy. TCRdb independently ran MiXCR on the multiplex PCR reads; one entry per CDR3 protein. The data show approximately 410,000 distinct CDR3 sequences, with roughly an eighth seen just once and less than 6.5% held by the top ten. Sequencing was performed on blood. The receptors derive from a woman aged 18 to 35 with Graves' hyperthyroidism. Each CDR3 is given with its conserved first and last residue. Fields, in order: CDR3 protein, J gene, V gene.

CDR3: CASSLDRNYGYTF
J: TRBJ1-2
V: TRBV12-3/TRBV12-4

CDR3: CASSWISGDEQFF
J: TRBJ2-1
V: TRBV6-1

CDR3: CASSLGRSLNQPQHF
J: TRBJ1-5
V: TRBV7-2

CDR3: CSVGLAYEQYF
J: TRBJ2-7
V: TRBV29-1

CDR3: CAIRTERSGYGYTF
J: TRBJ1-2
V: TRBV10-3

CDR3: CASSHPDSMNTEAFF
J: TRBJ1-1
V: TRBV16

CDR3: CASSFWGDTIYF
J: TRBJ1-3
V: TRBV11-2

CDR3: CASSGPGTSGFGFYNEQFF
J: TRBJ2-1
V: TRBV28

CDR3: CASRKLAGGGEQFF
J: TRBJ2-1
V: TRBV11-2

CDR3: CASSQGQHQETQYF
J: TRBJ2-5
V: TRBV7-8

CDR3: CATSRRDREQFF
J: TRBJ2-1
V: TRBV15

CDR3: CSAPGQIQETQYF
J: TRBJ2-5
V: TRBV20-1

CDR3: CASRALVADTQYF
J: TRBJ2-3
V: TRBV2

CDR3: CASVSTGTYEQYF
J: TRBJ2-7
V: TRBV12-3/TRBV12-4

CDR3: CASSQDLLSEQFF
J: TRBJ2-1
V: TRBV14

CDR3: CASSEWRRNNEKLFF
J: TRBJ1-4
V: TRBV2

CDR3: CASDGTGGIRQYF
J: TRBJ2-7
V: TRBV30

CDR3: CASSLVAQSGNTIYF
J: TRBJ1-3
V: TRBV7-2

CDR3: CATSASWPPRDGTRITDTQYF
J: TRBJ2-3
V: TRBV24-1

CDR3: CASSRRLALETQYF
J: TRBJ2-5
V: TRBV12-3/TRBV12-4

CDR3: CASSGGLATGELFF
J: TRBJ2-2
V: TRBV6-2/TRBV6-3

CDR3: CASSRGEGYEQYF
J: TRBJ2-7
V: TRBV5-1

CDR3: CASSAGQRGQPQHF
J: TRBJ1-5
V: TRBV7-2

CDR3: CASSLEGGRSYEQYF
J: TRBJ2-7
V: TRBV7-2

CDR3: CASSQDPLAGESEQFF
J: TRBJ2-1
V: TRBV4-2

CDR3: CASSLERTKQFF
J: TRBJ2-1
V: TRBV7-2

CDR3: CASSYGKGPHQPQHF
J: TRBJ1-5
V: TRBV6-5

CDR3: CASSHKHLGRQGEVNTEAFF
J: TRBJ1-1
V: TRBV5-1

CDR3: CAWRWGSHTGELFF
J: TRBJ2-2
V: TRBV30

CDR3: CASSEDSGLPTGELFF
J: TRBJ2-2
V: TRBV10-2

CDR3: CASSSVPSGSADTQYF
J: TRBJ2-3
V: TRBV5-1

CDR3: CASSSGLRGNTIYF
J: TRBJ1-3
V: TRBV28

CDR3: CASSQAWLAGVYEQYF
J: TRBJ2-7
V: TRBV3-1

CDR3: CASTSDRASNQPQHF
J: TRBJ1-5
V: TRBV6-1

CDR3: CASSYMGLGNEQYF
J: TRBJ2-7
V: TRBV6-1

CDR3: CSAREDTNTEAFF
J: TRBJ1-1
V: TRBV20-1

CDR3: CASSLGMTDYEQYF
J: TRBJ2-7
V: TRBV13

CDR3: CASSFGTEVNYGYTF
J: TRBJ1-2
V: TRBV5-4

CDR3: CASSLAGIDEQFF
J: TRBJ2-1
V: TRBV7-3

CDR3: CSALTGRGSFEQFF
J: TRBJ2-1
V: TRBV20-1

CDR3: CASSLSQAMGQYF
J: TRBJ2-3
V: TRBV12-3/TRBV12-4

CDR3: CASSWTGEDTGELFF
J: TRBJ2-2
V: TRBV7-9

CDR3: CSATPQGKDNQPQHF
J: TRBJ1-5
V: TRBV20-1

CDR3: CASSIVAGPYEQYF
J: TRBJ2-7
V: TRBV19

CDR3: CSAREASLGNTGELFF
J: TRBJ2-2
V: TRBV20-1

CDR3: CASSLAAGWGYTF
J: TRBJ1-2
V: TRBV28

CDR3: CASSLRQGSSEQYF
J: TRBJ2-7
V: TRBV7-9

CDR3: CSVPLPLAFDEQFF
J: TRBJ2-1
V: TRBV29-1

CDR3: CASSAPGRRTSYEQYF
J: TRBJ2-7
V: TRBV28

CDR3: CASSEFPNTEAFF
J: TRBJ1-1
V: TRBV6-1

CDR3: CASSFSAVTSGRTGELFF
J: TRBJ2-2
V: TRBV11-1

CDR3: CASSQEGGRGNEQFF
J: TRBJ2-1
V: TRBV4-1

CDR3: CSARDNSMRTFF
J: TRBJ1-1
V: TRBV20-1

CDR3: CASSFSGLLSDEQFF
J: TRBJ2-1
V: TRBV27